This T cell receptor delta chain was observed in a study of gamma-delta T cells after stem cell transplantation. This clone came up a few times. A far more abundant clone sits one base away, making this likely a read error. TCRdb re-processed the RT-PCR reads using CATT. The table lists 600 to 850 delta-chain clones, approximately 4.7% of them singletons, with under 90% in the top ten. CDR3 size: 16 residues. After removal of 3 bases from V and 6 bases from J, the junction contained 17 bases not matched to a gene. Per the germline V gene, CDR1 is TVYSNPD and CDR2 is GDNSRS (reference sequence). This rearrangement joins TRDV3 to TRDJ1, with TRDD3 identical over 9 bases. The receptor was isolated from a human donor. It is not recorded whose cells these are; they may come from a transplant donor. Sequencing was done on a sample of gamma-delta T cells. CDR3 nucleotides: TGTGCCTTCCGGGCCTTCAGAGGGGATACGGTACATAAACTCATCTTT. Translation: CAFRAFRGDTVHKLIF.